This T cell receptor beta chain is drawn from a study of blood T cells in healthy people across ages. This CDR3 region has 15 residues. V was pared by 3 bases and J by 6 bases, with 7 bases of the junction left unmatched. The V gene's germline CDR1 is SGDLS and CDR2 YYNGEE. Next came a second PCR, run for about 6 to 12 cycles, which used a sample-barcoded 5' primer along with a J-beta primer mix. TCRdb processed the 5' RACE reads anew with MiXCR; each CDR3 protein has one entry. The sample includes roughly 860,000 distinct CDR3 sequences, under 80% of them seen just once. The people who gave samples were healthy Caucasians from Russia, aged roughly 6 to 100.

V gene TRBV9 combines with J gene TRBJ2-1; 9 bases line up with TRBD1. The sample taken for sequencing was blood. This sequence originates from a man aged 25-45 years in good health. The CDR3 protein is CASSDRGRPANEQFF. The CDR3 DNA follows: TGTGCCAGCAGCGACAGGGGGCGCCCGGCCAATGAGCAGTTCTTC.